This T cell receptor beta chain was recorded in a study of technical replicates of blood from a handful of donors. Sequencing used immunoSEQ multiplex PCR; TCRdb keeps in-frame clones, though not all of them. The data show around 80,000 clones, about 92% seen once. The CDR3 is 13 residues long. V was shortened by 6 bases and J by 4 bases, with 13 bases between the two germline ends. Per germline, CDR1 MDHEN and CDR2 SYDVKM. Material: T cells isolated from PBMCs. The V call is TRBV28, the J call TRBJ2-7, with a tentative D call TRBD2 (5 bases). This TCR was recovered from a human donor in good health. The CDR3, as DNA: TGTGCCAGCAGCCCGAGGGAACTTTACGAGCAGTACTTC. Residues: CASSPRELYEQYF.